The T cell receptor (beta chain) described here comes from a study of OX40 agonist ivuxolimab in advanced cancers. Measured with immunoSEQ multiplex PCR; TCRdb has only the in-frame clones, and not every one. This table has 70,000 or so clones, 85% appearing once. This clone was detected once. The CDR3 loop spans 14 amino acids. Germline V gene sequence: CDR1 MDHEN, CDR2 SYDVKM. V lost 7 bases to trimming and J lost 8 bases; unmatched junction nucleotides: 13. This specimen was CD4+ or CD8+ T cells sorted from blood, taken in a trial of the OX40 agonist ivuxolimab. This chain connects TRBV28 to TRBJ1-2; 7 nucleotides agree with TRBD1. The source of this sequence is an adult with an advanced solid tumor such as melanoma, head and neck, liver or kidney cancer. CDR3 in amino acids: CASTLTGLRGGYTF. Written as DNA, the CDR3 is TGTGCCAGCACCCTGACAGGGCTACGAGGAGGCTACACCTTC.